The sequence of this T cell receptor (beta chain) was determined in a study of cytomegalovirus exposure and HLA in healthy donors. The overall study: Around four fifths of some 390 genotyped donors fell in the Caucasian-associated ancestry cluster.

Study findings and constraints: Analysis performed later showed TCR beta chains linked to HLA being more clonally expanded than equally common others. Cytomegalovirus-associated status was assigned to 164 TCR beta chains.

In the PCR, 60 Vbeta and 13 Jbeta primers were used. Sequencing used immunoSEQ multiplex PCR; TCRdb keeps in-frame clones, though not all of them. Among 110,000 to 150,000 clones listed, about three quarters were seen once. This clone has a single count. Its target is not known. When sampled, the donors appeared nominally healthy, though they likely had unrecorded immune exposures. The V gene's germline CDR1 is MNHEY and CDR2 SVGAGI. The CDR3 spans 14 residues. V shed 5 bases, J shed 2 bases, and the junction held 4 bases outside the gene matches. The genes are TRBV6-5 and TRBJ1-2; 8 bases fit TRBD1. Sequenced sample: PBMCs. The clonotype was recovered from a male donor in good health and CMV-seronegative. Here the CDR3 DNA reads TGTGCCAGCAGTACAGGACAGGGAAACTATGGCTACACCTTC. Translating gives CASSTGQGNYGYTF.